Each of the 26 T cell receptor beta chains below was sequenced from the same sample in a study of T cell clonotyping in hematopoietic cell transplantation. Described time point: recipient sample about 28 days before transplant, after cytoreduction. Data came from immunoSEQ multiplex PCR; TCRdb stores just in-frame clones and leaves some out. The repertoire holds some 27,000 clones, with 82% as singletons. This specimen was peripheral blood mononuclear cells, taken before stem cell transplant. The receptor source for this set is a middle-aged man with acute myeloid leukemia. Some clones in this sample may be carry-over from other donors' samples.

About this clone: The same CDR3 arises from other DNA sequences in this sample as well. The genes are TRBV5-6 and TRBJ1-5; D is ambiguous. This CDR3 is built from 12 residues. The germline gives CDR1 SGHDT, CDR2 YYEEEE. V was clipped by 0 bases and J by 5 bases, with 3 bases between them. CDR3 bases: TGTGCCAGCAGCTTGGGAGATCAGCCCCAGCATTTT. Translating it yields CASSLGDQPQHF. Supplemented by reference TRBV5-6 and TRBJ1-5, the full variable domain reads DAGVTQSPTHLIKTRGQQVTLRCSPKSGHDTVSWYQQALGQGPQFIFQYYEEEERQRGNFPDRFSGHQFPNYSSELNVNALLLGDSALYLCASSLGDQPQHFGDGTRLSIL.

Only a few counts were recorded for this clone. This sequence joins TRBV7-9 and TRBJ1-2, with 9 bases matching TRBD1. Germline trimming cut 4 bases from V and 8 bases from J; bases unmatched to any gene: 11. Germline V CDR1 and CDR2: SEHNR, FQNEAQ (reference sequence). The CDR3 sequence is 15 residues long. The CDR3: CASSSSNRGLGGYTF. CDR3 in DNA: TGTGCCAGCAGCTCCTCCAACAGGGGGCTAGGAGGCTACACCTTC.

This chain uses TRBV5-1 with TRBJ2-7, with 8 positions matching TRBD1. This CDR3 region has 17 residues. CDR1 SGHRS and CDR2 YFSETQ come from the germline V gene. J gave up 2 bases and V 2 bases, and 12 bases lay outside the gene matches. For the CDR3, the DNA is TGCGCCAGCAGCTTAAAACCGACAGGGGACGGAACCTACGAGCAGTACTTC. Its translation: CASSLKPTGDGTYEQYF.

This rearrangement joins TRBV5-4 to TRBJ1-3; 7 bases are a match to TRBD1. V dropped 3 bases and J dropped 0; count of bases not matched to a gene: 6. Germline assignment: CDR1 SGHNT and CDR2 YYREEE (reference sequence). The CDR3 is 16 amino acids. In nucleotides, the CDR3 is TGTGCCAGCAGCTCGGGACAGACGAGCTCTGGAAACACCATATATTTT. Amino acid sequence: CASSSGQTSSGNTIYF.

The genes are TRBV7-6 and TRBJ1-1, with no clear D. V dropped 7 bases and J dropped 3 bases, with 12 bases sitting between them. The CDR3 contains 13 residues. Germline loops: CDR1 SGHVS, CDR2 FNYEAQ. CDR3 sequence: CASTLAPHTEAFF. The DNA of the CDR3 is TGTGCCAGCACCCTTGCCCCCCACACTGAAGCTTTCTTT.

The rearrangement joins TRBV7-2 to TRBJ2-1; 8 bases match TRBD1. Germline CDR1 is SGHTA and CDR2 is FQGNSA. V shed 2 bases and J 12 bases; nucleotides not matched to a gene: 3. The CDR3 is 12 amino acids. CDR3 sequence (DNA): TGTGCCAGCAGCTTAAGGACAGGGCTGCAGTTCTTC. This codes for CASSLRTGLQFF.

The CDR3 DNA sequence: TGTGCCAGCAGCCGAGGTGTAGGCTCTGGAAACACCATATATTTT. It is translated as CASSRGVGSGNTIYF. V and J are TRBV5-4 and TRBJ1-3; D is unresolved. V was pared by 4 bases and J by 0 bases, with 11 bases between. CDR3 length: 15 residues. The germline CDR1 and CDR2 sequences are SGHNT and YYREEE (reference sequence).

The chain joins TRBV4-1 to TRBJ2-1; no firm D call. CDR3 length: 15 amino acids. CDR1 and CDR2 from the germline V gene are MGHRA and YSYEKL. The V end lost 1 base, the J end lost 0 bases, and 7 bases lay between the germline ends. For the CDR3, the DNA is TGCGCCAGCAGCCAAGGGCCCAGCTCCTACAATGAGCAGTTCTTC. Its translation: CASSQGPSSYNEQFF.

V is TRBV5-6 and J is TRBJ1-2; 7 nucleotides agree with TRBD1. Germline loops: CDR1 SGHDT, CDR2 YYEEEE. The CDR3 covers 13 residues. The ends lost 3 bases at V and 2 bases at J; junction bases unmatched: 1. The CDR3 DNA is TGTGCCAGCAGCTGGGGACAGAACTATGGCTACACCTTC. Its translation: CASSWGQNYGYTF. Complete variable domain (other parts from reference TRBV5-6 and TRBJ1-2): DAGVTQSPTHLIKTRGQQVTLRCSPKSGHDTVSWYQQALGQGPQFIFQYYEEEERQRGNFPDRFSGHQFPNYSSELNVNALLLGDSALYLCASSWGQNYGYTFGSGTRLTVV.

The CDR3 DNA reads as TGTGCCAGTAGATCATTGGGACAGAACACTGAAGCTTTCTTT. Translating it yields CASRSLGQNTEAFF. J is TRBJ1-1 and V is TRBV19; perhaps TRBD1 as D (6 bases). Trimming took 6 bases from V and 1 from J, leaving 12 bases between them. Germline CDR1 LNHDA, CDR2 SQIVND (reference sequence). There are 14 residues in the CDR3.

The chain combines TRBV7-2 with TRBJ2-7; 8 bases line up with TRBD1. V gave up 5 bases and J gave up 7 bases; unmatched junction bases: 13. The CDR3 covers 15 residues. Per the germline V gene, CDR1 is SGHTA and CDR2 is FQGNSA. CDR3 in amino acids: CASSPTYRGVGEQYF. The CDR3 coding sequence is TGTGCCAGCAGCCCTACTTACAGGGGGGTAGGGGAGCAGTACTTC. The entire variable domain, with the rest obtained from reference TRBV7-2 and TRBJ2-7, is as follows: GAGVSQSPSNKVTEKGKDVELRCDPISGHTALYWYRQSLGQGLEFLIYFQGNSAPDKSGLPSDRFSAERTGGSVSTLTIQRTQQEDSAVYLCASSPTYRGVGEQYFGPGTRLTVT.

The chain employs TRBV27 and TRBJ1-1; D unclear. Germline V gene sequence: CDR1 MNHEY, CDR2 SMNVEV (reference sequence). CDR3 size: 14 residues. Trimming removed 0 bases from V and 11 bases from J, with 16 bases in between. The CDR3 DNA follows: TGTGCCAGCAGTTTATCAGGGCTCCCACCGGAGGCTTTCTTT. It specifies CASSLSGLPPEAFF.

The chain links TRBV30 to TRBJ2-7, with TRBD2 matching over 11 bases. The trim removed 2 bases at V and 0 bases at J, leaving 6 bases unmatched. This CDR3 is built from 16 residues. Germline V gene data show CDR1 as GTSNPN and CDR2 as SVGIG (reference sequence). In DNA, the CDR3 is TGTGCCTGGAGTAAGTTGGGACTAGCGGACTCCTACGAGCAGTACTTC. It is translated as CAWSKLGLADSYEQYF.

The chain uses TRBV19 and TRBJ2-7, with D perhaps given as TRBD1 or TRBD2 (6 bases each). CDR3 size: 15 residues. The germline V gene has CDR1 LNHDA and CDR2 SQIVND (reference sequence). Between the trimmed V and J ends, which lost 1 base and 4 bases, there was a span of 14 bases. The CDR3 loop is CASSIGRDNLYEQYF. CDR3 sequence (DNA): TGTGCCAGTAGTATAGGGCGGGACAATTTATACGAGCAGTACTTC.

The chain couples TRBV14 to TRBJ1-1; a possible D gene is TRBD1 (6 bases). V was clipped by 6 bases and J by 2 bases, with 13 bases between them. The CDR3 contains 14 residues. Germline V gives CDR1 SGHDN, CDR2 FVKESK. CDR3 amino acids: CASSPGVLNTEAFF. CDR3 bases: TGTGCCAGCAGTCCAGGGGTCTTAAACACTGAAGCTTTCTTT.

This chain uses TRBV6-1 with TRBJ2-1; D might be TRBD2 (6 bases). With 6 bases removed from V and 9 bases from J, the gap between germline ends came to 21 bases. Germline V gene lookup returns CDR1 MNHNS and CDR2 SASEGT. CDR3 length: 15 amino acids. CDR3 nucleotides: TGTGCCAGCAGCCGGACTATTCCCCTCGACTCTGAGCAGTTCTTC. Its translation: CASSRTIPLDSEQFF.

This clone was seen once. The chain recombines TRBV7-2 with TRBJ2-5, with 13 bases that match TRBD2. Germline lookup yields CDR1 SGHTA and CDR2 FQGNSA. Trimming removed 5 bases from V and 1 base from J; junction bases left unmatched: 7. The CDR3 spans 17 residues. The CDR3 loop is CASSRKGLAGTQETQYF. CDR3 nucleotide sequence: TGTGCCAGCAGCCGGAAGGGACTAGCGGGAACCCAAGAGACCCAGTACTTC.

The chain couples TRBV9 to TRBJ1-3; D gene unclear. Germline V gene sequence: CDR1 SGDLS, CDR2 YYNGEE. This CDR3 comprises 16 residues. Trimming left V 0 bases short and J 1 base short, with 11 bases between. The CDR3 nucleotides are TGTGCCAGCAGCGTAGAGGGCGAGGCATCTGGAAACACCATATATTTT. Translating gives CASSVEGEASGNTIYF.

This chain uses TRBV6-1 with TRBJ1-2, with TRBD1 identical over 7 bases. The CDR3 is 15 amino acids. V shed 6 bases and J 5 bases; nucleotides not matched to a gene: 12. CDR1 is MNHNS, CDR2 SASEGT, per germline. The CDR3 spells CASSPLTGTPYGYTF. The DNA for the CDR3 is TGTGCCAGCAGCCCTCTGACAGGGACTCCTTATGGCTACACCTTC.

J is TRBJ1-1 and V is TRBV13; D ambiguous. Germline-derived CDR1 and CDR2 are PRHDT and FYEKMQ (reference sequence). The CDR3 covers 15 residues. The ends were cut back, 5 bases at V and 5 bases at J, with 18 bases in the middle. CDR3 sequence: CASSLRGGVGTEAFF. The CDR3 bases are TGTGCCAGCAGCCTCCGAGGCGGGGTAGGAACTGAAGCTTTCTTT.

V and J are TRBV30 and TRBJ1-2; D is unresolved. V shed 1 base and J shed 1 base, with 7 bases lying between them. Germline CDR1 GTSNPN, CDR2 SVGIG (reference sequence). This CDR3 region has 13 residues. CDR3 sequence: CAWSDQINYGYTF. The CDR3 region has the DNA TGTGCCTGGAGTGATCAGATTAACTATGGCTACACCTTC.

J is TRBJ2-1 and V is TRBV20-1; no clear D. This CDR3 region has 11 residues. V gave up 3 bases and J gave up 10 bases, with 10 bases separating them. Per the germline V gene, CDR1 is DFQATT and CDR2 is SNEGSKA (reference sequence). This CDR3 is CSASPTKEQFF. Here the CDR3 DNA reads TGCAGTGCTAGCCCCACTAAGGAGCAGTTCTTC.

The CDR3 is CASSWTSGPYEQYF. The CDR3 DNA sequence: TGTGCCAGCAGCTGGACTAGCGGACCCTACGAGCAGTACTTC. The V call is TRBV7-2, the J call TRBJ2-7; TRBD2 matches 10 bases. The CDR3 loop spans 14 amino acids. The germline V gene has CDR1 SGHTA and CDR2 FQGNSA. With V trimmed by 4 bases and J by 2 bases, 2 bases remained unmatched.

The chain has TRBV7-9 and TRBJ2-1; D gene unclear. The V gene lost 5 bases and the J gene lost 0 bases, with 20 bases spanning the gap. Germline V gene lookup returns CDR1 SEHNR and CDR2 FQNEAQ (reference sequence). This CDR3 has 18 amino acids. The CDR3 DNA sequence: TGTGCCAGCAGCGTGCGCGGCGGTCGCCGGAGCTCCTACAATGAGCAGTTCTTC. It yields the protein CASSVRGGRRSSYNEQFF.

The V gene is TRBV4-1, the J gene TRBJ2-3; the D is unclear. Trimming left V 1 base short and J 0 bases short, with 5 bases between. CDR1 is MGHRA and CDR2 is YSYEKL in the germline V gene. The CDR3 totals 14 residues. For the CDR3, the DNA is TGCGCCAGCAGCCAAGGCCCTAGCACAGATACGCAGTATTTT. This gives the protein CASSQGPSTDTQYF.

The chain employs TRBV9 and TRBJ2-1, with TRBD1 as a possible D gene (6 bases). Trimming shortened V by 2 bases and J by 7 bases, and 16 bases separated the two germline ends. The V gene's germline CDR1 is SGDLS and CDR2 YYNGEE. This CDR3 has 15 amino acids. This CDR3 is CASSVLTDSLNEQFF. CDR3 coding DNA: TGTGCCAGCAGCGTCTTAACGGACAGCCTTAATGAGCAGTTCTTC. The full variable domain, rest sourced from reference TRBV9 and TRBJ2-1, is DSGVTQTPKHLITATGQRVTLRCSPRSGDLSVYWYQQSLDQGLQFLIQYYNGEERAKGNILERFSAQQFPDLHSELNLSSLELGDSALYFCASSVLTDSLNEQFFGPGTRLTVL.